The source of this TCR beta chain is a study of T-cell memory formation after mild COVID-19. Findings of the study overall: Cross-reactive memory appears to have joined, as suggested by some responding clones showing up in pre-infection memory.

This clonotype was detected only a few times. The antigen remains unidentified. Via MiXCR, TCRdb re-called the 5' RACE reads, giving one row per CDR3 protein. The table lists roughly 350,000 distinct CDR3 sequences, over 25% of them singletons. The sequenced material came from PBMCs or a T cell subset sorted from them (not recorded which). The TCR comes from an adult woman who had mild COVID-19 (a few samples of this study predate the infection). Cell type and time point are not known.

The CDR3 DNA follows: TGCAGTGCCCTACAGGGGGCAAGGGTCGAAGCTTTCTTT. This encodes CSALQGARVEAFF. The V gene is TRBV20-1, the J gene TRBJ1-1; 9 nucleotides match TRBD1. The CDR3 is 13 amino acids. Germline V gene sequence: CDR1 DFQATT, CDR2 SNEGSKA (reference sequence). The trim removed 6 bases at V and 8 bases at J, leaving 10 bases unmatched.